These 29 T cell receptor beta chains were sequenced from one sample in a study of blood T cells in healthy people across ages (dated by TCRdb to the mid-2010s). Receptor libraries were prepared by 5' RACE. Instrument used: Illumina HiSeq 2500. A second roughly 6 to 12 cycle PCR used a sample-barcoded 5' primer and a J-beta primer mix. The public reads were quality trimmed at Q25 with fastp and then assembled into clones with MiXCR by TCRdb, keeping productive beta chains. Each record represents a unique CDR3 protein, reported with the most common genes and DNA among its rows. This sample lists about 570,000 distinct CDR3 sequences; roughly a quarter were detected once. The ten top clones hold approximately 17% of the sample. The sample was blood. These receptors were collected from a woman in her 70s in good health.

This clonotype was seen a handful of times. CDR3 nucleotides: TGTGCCAGCAGCTGGTGGAGCGGCGCGAGCAATCAGCCCCAGCATTTT. Translating gives CASSWWSGASNQPQHF. The V call is TRBV7-9, the J call TRBJ1-5; D call uncertain. With 4 bases removed from V and 1 base from J, the gap between germline ends came to 14 bases. The CDR3 length is 16 residues. Germline V lookup: CDR1 SEHNR, CDR2 FQNEAQ (reference sequence).

This CDR3 reads CSAGRQGAEAFF. Here the CDR3 DNA reads TGCAGCGCCGGAAGACAGGGGGCGGAAGCTTTCTTT. This sequence joins TRBV29-1 and TRBJ1-1; 10 nucleotides align to TRBD1. Germline trimming cut 7 bases from V and 8 bases from J; bases unmatched to any gene: 7. The CDR3 runs to 12 residues. Germline lookup yields CDR1 SQVTM and CDR2 ANQGSEA.

This clonotype occurred a few times. The genes are TRBV28 and TRBJ2-7, with TRBD1 matching 9 bases. V shed 4 bases and J 5 bases; nucleotides not matched to a gene: 9. This CDR3 has 15 amino acids. Germline values: CDR1 MDHEN, CDR2 SYDVKM. The CDR3 sequence: CASSSSGTGRNEQYF. In DNA form, the CDR3 reads TGTGCCAGCAGTTCCTCGGGGACAGGGAGAAACGAGCAGTACTTC.

This clonotype was found a few times. This chain uses TRBV5-1 with TRBJ1-1; no definite D call. Germline V gene sequence: CDR1 SGHRS, CDR2 YFSETQ. The CDR3 consists of 18 residues. Between the trimmed V and J ends, which lost 1 base and 2 bases, there was a span of 21 bases. The CDR3 sequence: CASSLRVVGGPPNTEAFF. The CDR3 DNA follows: TGCGCCAGCAGCTTGCGAGTTGTAGGAGGGCCACCTAACACTGAAGCTTTCTTT.

This clonotype showed up many times. The gene calls are TRBV24-1 and TRBJ2-5; no definite D call. The CDR3 length is 12 residues. Trimming stripped 1 base from V and 4 bases from J, with 3 bases between. CDR1 is KGHDR, CDR2 SFDVKD, per germline. CDR3 in amino acids: CATSDFGETQYF. The DNA for the CDR3 is TGTGCCACCAGTGATTTCGGAGAGACCCAGTACTTC.

This clonotype was detected once. The V and J genes are TRBV28 and TRBJ2-3, with 7 nucleotides matching TRBD1. This CDR3 comprises 15 residues. CDR1 MDHEN and CDR2 SYDVKM come from the germline V gene. Unmatched junction bases numbered 8, after V lost 2 bases and J lost 6 bases. In DNA, the CDR3 is TGTGCCAGCAGTTTAGAGGGGGCCGGTTCTGATACGCAGTATTTT. Amino acids: CASSLEGAGSDTQYF.

A few counts support this clonotype. This CDR3 is CASSLAVGQETQYF. CDR3 nucleotides: TGTGCCAGCAGCTTAGCTGTGGGACAAGAGACCCAGTACTTC. The V call is TRBV7-2, the J call TRBJ2-5, with D hard to call. Germline CDR1 is SGHTA and CDR2 is FQGNSA. There are 14 residues in the CDR3. V lost 0 bases, J lost 2 bases, and 7 bases lay in between.

The sample holds many counts of this clonotype. CDR3 DNA: TGTGCCAGCAGCGGACACTACGAGCAGTACTTC. Residues: CASSGHYEQYF. The rearrangement joins TRBV7-2 to TRBJ2-7; maybe TRBD1 (5 bases). There are 11 residues in the CDR3. Germline CDR1 SGHTA, CDR2 FQGNSA. Between the trimmed V and J ends, which lost 5 bases and 3 bases, there was a span of 5 bases.

The chain couples TRBV5-1 to TRBJ2-7; no clear D gene. The V gene lost 0 bases and the J gene lost 3 bases, with 10 bases spanning the gap. The germline V gene encodes CDR1 SGHRS and CDR2 YFSETQ. This CDR3 contains 14 residues. The CDR3 nucleotides are TGCGCCAGCAGCTTGGAAGGGCTAAACTACGAGCAGTACTTC. It translates to CASSLEGLNYEQYF.

V usage is TRBV10-3 and J usage is TRBJ2-2; 7 bases match TRBD1. The CDR3 totals 13 residues. The germline gives CDR1 ENHRY, CDR2 SYGVKD. With V trimmed by 10 bases and J by 0 bases, 2 bases remained unmatched. CDR3 protein: CATGQANTGELFF. In DNA, the CDR3 is TGTGCCACCGGACAGGCGAACACCGGGGAGCTGTTTTTT.

The V call is TRBV11-2, the J call TRBJ2-3; D not certain. The CDR3 has 15 residues. The germline V and J ends were trimmed by 0 bases and 6 bases, with 13 bases remaining between them. CDR1 and CDR2 from the germline V gene are SGHAT and FQNNGV. This CDR3 is CASSLELGIYDTQYF. In nucleotides, the CDR3 is TGTGCCAGCAGCTTAGAATTGGGAATTTATGATACGCAGTATTTT.

Written as DNA, the CDR3 is TGTGCCAGCAGCTTGAGTATGGACAGGGGGAACAACGTCCTGACTTTC. Translation: CASSLSMDRGNNVLTF. The gene calls are TRBV11-3 and TRBJ2-6; 10 nucleotides agree with TRBD1. Losses at the gene ends were 3 bases for V and 9 bases for J; bases not matched to a gene: 8. CDR1 is SGHNT and CDR2 is YENEEA in the germline V gene. The CDR3 is 16 residues long.

This clonotype was observed a handful of times. A clone one base away is much larger, so this may be a read error. V gene TRBV14 combines with J gene TRBJ1-4, with 9 bases aligning to TRBD1. This CDR3 contains 16 residues. Trimming cost V 2 bases and J 8 bases; bases outside gene matches: 9. CDR1 is SGHDN, CDR2 FVKESK, per germline. Written as DNA, the CDR3 is TGTGCCAGCAGCCAATTTGGGACAGGGATGGAAGAAAAACTGTTTTTT. Its protein product is CASSQFGTGMEEKLFF.

This clonotype was recorded only once. The V gene is TRBV3-1, the J gene TRBJ1-2; D is unresolved. This CDR3 has 12 amino acids. Trimming took 1 base from V and 12 from J, leaving 12 bases between them. Germline CDR1 is LGHDT and CDR2 is YNNKEL (reference sequence). Written as DNA, the CDR3 is TGTGCCAGCAGCCAAGGGACTTCCTTAGACACCTTC. Its translation is CASSQGTSLDTF.

The genes are TRBV7-2 and TRBJ1-4; a weak D match, TRBD1 (5 bases). Trimming left V 5 bases short and J 11 bases short, with 21 bases between. The germline gives CDR1 SGHTA, CDR2 FQGNSA. There are 15 residues in the CDR3. CDR3 loop: CASSAPDQGRRKLFF. The CDR3 bases are TGTGCCAGCAGCGCCCCGGACCAGGGCAGGAGGAAACTGTTTTTT. The complete variable domain, with remaining parts taken from reference TRBV7-2 and TRBJ1-4, reads GAGVSQSPSNKVTEKGKDVELRCDPISGHTALYWYRQSLGQGLEFLIYFQGNSAPDKSGLPSDRFSAERTGGSVSTLTIQRTQQEDSAVYLCASSAPDQGRRKLFFGSGTQLSVL.

The chain links TRBV5-1 to TRBJ2-5; 9 bases match TRBD2. CDR1 and CDR2 from the germline V gene are SGHRS and YFSETQ. CDR3 length: 17 amino acids. V dropped 0 bases and J dropped 1; count of bases not matched to a gene: 7. The CDR3 loop reads CASSLVGSGGFQETQYF. In nucleotides, the CDR3 is TGCGCCAGCAGCTTGGTGGGTAGCGGGGGATTCCAAGAGACCCAGTACTTC.

This clonotype was seen at least ten times. The chain couples TRBV7-2 to TRBJ2-6, with D tentatively TRBD2 (6 bases). V was trimmed by 1 base and J by 2 bases, leaving 12 bases between them. The germline V gene has CDR1 SGHTA and CDR2 FQGNSA. This CDR3 region has 17 residues. The CDR3 here is CASSLGPPGAGANVLTF. CDR3 in DNA: TGTGCCAGCAGCTTAGGCCCTCCGGGGGCTGGGGCCAACGTCCTGACTTTC.

CDR3 coding DNA: TGTGCCAGCAGTGAATCCGGTCAGAAAAACGAGCAGTACTTC. Amino acids: CASSESGQKNEQYF. The chain employs TRBV25-1 and TRBJ2-7, with D uncertain. Trimming took 1 base from V and 5 from J, leaving 12 bases between them. Germline V gene lookup returns CDR1 MGHDK and CDR2 SYGVNS. This CDR3 is 14 amino acids long.

This clonotype turned up a few times. V usage is TRBV5-1 and J usage is TRBJ2-7, with D maybe TRBD2 (5 bases). CDR3 length: 13 amino acids. V lost 0 bases and J 2 bases, leaving 6 bases between the germline ends. Germline CDR1 and CDR2: SGHRS and YFSETQ. This CDR3 is CASSLGLPYEQYF. As DNA, the CDR3 is TGCGCCAGCAGCTTGGGACTACCCTACGAGCAGTACTTC.

This clonotype was counted between two and nine times. CDR3 amino acids: CASSPDGGGEKLFF. The CDR3 nucleotides read TGTGCCAGCAGTCCAGACGGGGGCGGTGAAAAACTGTTTTTT. This chain links TRBV28 with TRBJ1-4, with a tentative D call TRBD1 (6 bases). Germline CDR1 reads MDHEN; CDR2 reads SYDVKM. This CDR3 has 14 amino acids. Trimming stripped 5 bases from V and 7 bases from J, with 14 bases between.

This clonotype appeared a few times. The chain combines TRBV20-1 with TRBJ2-1; 10 nucleotides line up with TRBD2. Germline CDR1 and CDR2: DFQATT and SNEGSKA (reference sequence). The trim removed 6 bases at V and 6 bases at J, leaving 2 bases unmatched. The CDR3 is made up of 12 amino acids. CDR3 sequence (DNA): TGCAGTGCAGCGGGGGGGCGCAATGAGCAGTTCTTC. This codes for CSAAGGRNEQFF.

The chain joins TRBV20-1 to TRBJ2-2, with 7 nucleotides matching TRBD1. The germline V gene has CDR1 DFQATT and CDR2 SNEGSKA (reference sequence). The CDR3 contains 16 residues. V lost 3 bases and J lost 0; bases outside the gene matches: 7. Written as DNA, the CDR3 is TGCAGTGCTAGGCCCCGACAGGGCCCGAACACCGGGGAGCTGTTTTTT. Its translation: CSARPRQGPNTGELFF.

The table lists this clonotype with many counts. This chain connects TRBV7-2 to TRBJ2-5; tentative D call: TRBD1 (5 bases). This CDR3 is built from 15 residues. V was clipped by 5 bases and J by 4 bases, with 17 bases between them. Germline V gene lookup returns CDR1 SGHTA and CDR2 FQGNSA. The chain's CDR3 is CASSLQQGAIETQYF. In DNA, the CDR3 is TGTGCCAGCAGCCTCCAGCAGGGCGCCATAGAGACCCAGTACTTC.

This clonotype was counted between two and nine times. The gene calls are TRBV7-2 and TRBJ2-4, with D possibly being TRBD2 (5 bases). The germline CDR1 and CDR2 sequences are SGHTA and FQGNSA. The CDR3 runs 14 residues. Trimming cost V 0 bases and J 10 bases, with 13 bases left between them. CDR3 nucleotides: TGTGCCAGCAGCTTAGCGCGGAACGGGGTTATTCAGTACTTC. This codes for CASSLARNGVIQYF.

This clonotype came up a few times. This chain uses TRBV29-1 with TRBJ1-3; D is uncertain. Per germline, CDR1 SQVTM and CDR2 ANQGSEA. V lost 3 bases and J lost 7, with 7 bases in between. The CDR3 length is 11 residues. CDR3 DNA: TGCAGCGTTGAGTCCCAGAACACCATATATTTT. Translating it yields CSVESQNTIYF.

This chain links TRBV20-1 with TRBJ2-5; D unclear. Per the germline V gene, CDR1 is DFQATT and CDR2 is SNEGSKA (reference sequence). The CDR3 extends over 11 amino acids. Between the trimmed V and J ends, which lost 6 bases and 5 bases, there was a span of 10 bases. In nucleotides, the CDR3 is TGCAGTGCACTCCTCCAGGAGACCCAGTACTTC. Translating gives CSALLQETQYF.

This clonotype was counted a few times. J is TRBJ2-1 and V is TRBV3-1; D ambiguous. The CDR3 extends over 14 amino acids. V lost 8 bases, J lost 1 base, and 12 bases lay in between. CDR1 is LGHDT, CDR2 YNNKEL, per germline (reference sequence). In nucleotides, the CDR3 is TGTGCCAGCGAGTCTGGGTTTTCCTACAATGAGCAGTTCTTC. Amino acids: CASESGFSYNEQFF.

This clonotype was picked up one time. The chain joins TRBV4-3 to TRBJ2-5, with 11 bases aligning to TRBD2. This CDR3 has 15 amino acids. Trimming took 0 bases from V and 4 from J; bases not matched to a gene: 1. CDR1 is LGHNA, CDR2 YSLEER, per germline. CDR3 DNA sequence: TGCGCCAGCAGCCAAGAGCTAGCGGGAGGAGAGACCCAGTACTTC. Its protein is CASSQELAGGETQYF.

This clonotype has more than one count but fewer than ten. The chain carries TRBV6-5 and TRBJ1-2; 10 positions match TRBD1. This CDR3 contains 14 residues. V lost 6 bases and J lost 4; bases outside the gene matches: 5. From germline, CDR1 is MNHEY and CDR2 SVGAGI. CDR3 region: CASSRGQGGYGYTF. The CDR3 region has the DNA TGTGCCAGCAGCAGAGGACAGGGGGGCTATGGCTACACCTTC.